This T cell receptor beta chain derives from a study of T cell changes during pregnancy in multiple sclerosis. The V and J ends lost 3 bases and 2 bases respectively, with 15 bases between them. The CDR3 is made up of 15 amino acids. CDR1 is SGDLS, CDR2 YYNGEE, per germline. Assay: immunoSEQ multiplex PCR; the TCRdb copy retains only in-frame clones and omits some. The sample consists of around 40,000 clones, around 90% of them appearing once. Here the sequenced sample was CD4+ T cells from peripheral blood mononuclear cells, taken before pregnancy. The chain joins TRBV9 to TRBJ2-7, with a weak D call TRBD1 (6 bases). The sequence was collected from a female donor with multiple sclerosis, enrolled in a pregnancy study. This chain's CDR3 is CASSATGFPTYEQYF. CDR3 nucleotides: TGTGCCAGCAGCGCCACAGGGTTCCCCACCTACGAGCAGTACTTC.